The 24 T cell receptor beta chains in this list originate from one sample, sequenced in a study of shared clonotypes between healthy human individuals. Profiled with immunoSEQ multiplex PCR; TCRdb holds only in-frame clones, not every one. The profile shows hundreds of thousands of clones, more than 70% of them singletons. Sequencing was done on a sample of PBMCs. The receptors shown here come from a woman aged 40 to 50 in good health. Some clones in this sample may be carry-over from other donors' samples.

This chain connects TRBV7-2 to TRBJ1-4, with D maybe TRBD1 (5 bases). V was pared by 5 bases and J by 6 bases, with 13 bases between. CDR1 SGHTA and CDR2 FQGNSA come from the germline V gene. This CDR3 is built from 14 residues. CDR3 sequence reads: CASSQRGAHEKLFF. In nucleotides, the CDR3 is TGTGCCAGCAGCCAACGAGGGGCGCATGAAAAACTGTTTTTT.

This chain uses TRBV4-2 with TRBJ1-1; D call uncertain. V gave up 3 bases and J gave up 1 base, with 12 bases separating them. CDR3 length: 15 amino acids. Germline V gene sequence: CDR1 LGHNA, CDR2 YNFKEQ. CDR3 residues: CASSQGGDGNTEAFF. The CDR3 DNA is TGTGCCAGCAGCCAGGGAGGTGATGGGAACACTGAAGCTTTCTTT.

This rearrangement joins TRBV7-9 to TRBJ1-4; 8 bases are a match to TRBD1. V lost 5 bases and J lost 8; bases outside the gene matches: 10. Germline CDR1 reads SEHNR; CDR2 reads FQNEAQ (reference sequence). This CDR3 has 15 amino acids. CDR3 region: CASSPRTGLREKLFF. The CDR3, as DNA: TGTGCCAGCAGCCCGCGGACAGGGTTGCGAGAAAAACTGTTTTTT.

As to this clone: A far larger clone is one base from this, pointing to a likely read error. V usage is TRBV5-1 and J usage is TRBJ1-5; D is possibly TRBD1 (5 bases). Per germline, CDR1 SGHRS and CDR2 YFSETQ. V was clipped by 0 bases and J by 9 bases, with 16 bases between them. The CDR3 loop spans 15 amino acids. CDR3 DNA: TGCGCCAGCAGCTTGGATGTGGGGCCTCATCGGCCCCAGCATTTT. Translating gives CASSLDVGPHRPQHF.

In its sample, this clone was seen once. V is TRBV5-6 and J is TRBJ2-7; 14 positions agree with TRBD2. The germline V gene encodes CDR1 SGHDT and CDR2 YYEEEE. The CDR3 is 16 residues long. The trim removed 3 bases at V and 5 bases at J, leaving 7 bases unmatched. In DNA, the CDR3 is TGTGCCAGCAGCTGGAACATGGGACTAGCGGGAGACGAGCAGTACTTC. It is translated as CASSWNMGLAGDEQYF.

The chain joins TRBV19 to TRBJ2-3; a possible D gene is TRBD2 (6 bases). The CDR3 contains 16 residues. The germline V gene encodes CDR1 LNHDA and CDR2 SQIVND (reference sequence). The V gene lost 6 bases and the J gene lost 1 base, with 17 bases spanning the gap. The CDR3 spells CASSWDSQRGTDTQYF. DNA of the CDR3: TGTGCCAGTAGCTGGGACTCTCAACGGGGCACAGATACGCAGTATTTT.

The V call is TRBV18, the J call TRBJ1-4; no definite D call. This CDR3 has 15 amino acids. CDR1 and CDR2 from the germline V gene are KGHSH and LQKENI. With 2 bases removed from V and 4 bases from J, the gap between germline ends came to 11 bases. Here the CDR3 DNA reads TGTGCCAGCTCACCATCGTGCCAATTTAATGAAAAACTGTTTTTT. Its translation: CASSPSCQFNEKLFF.

The chain has TRBV5-4 and TRBJ2-7, with a possible D match to TRBD2 (6 bases). Trimming left V 4 bases short and J 6 bases short, with 20 bases between. Germline assignment: CDR1 SGHNT and CDR2 YYREEE (reference sequence). This CDR3 comprises 15 residues. CDR3 nucleotides: TGTGCCAGCAGCACCGCGGGGCCCCTTAGAGGCGAGCAGTACTTC. This codes for CASSTAGPLRGEQYF.

V is TRBV29-1 and J is TRBJ2-5; 11 bases map to TRBD2. Germline V gene data show CDR1 as SQVTM and CDR2 as ANQGSEA. With 4 bases clipped from V and 5 bases from J, the junction kept 3 bases outside the gene matches. This CDR3 contains 13 residues. CDR3 nucleotides: TGCAGCGTTGGGATAGCGGGAGGGGAGACCCAGTACTTC. The encoded protein is CSVGIAGGETQYF.

This clone was found once. This chain connects TRBV7-2 to TRBJ1-1; D unclear. Germline-derived CDR1 and CDR2 are SGHTA and FQGNSA. Trimming took off 6 bases at V and 0 bases at J, with 11 bases between the two ends. CDR3 size: 14 residues. The CDR3 bases are TGTGCCAGCAGTCCGAATCTTTTGAACACTGAAGCTTTCTTT. Translated: CASSPNLLNTEAFF.

There are a few counts of this clone. J is TRBJ1-5 and V is TRBV6-1, with TRBD1 identical over 7 bases. This CDR3 has 14 amino acids. Per germline, CDR1 MNHNS and CDR2 SASEGT. After removal of 6 bases from V and 4 bases from J, the junction contained 6 bases not matched to a gene. CDR3 bases: TGTGCCAGCAGCGCTGGGACAGAGAATCAGCCCCAGCATTTT. Its translation is CASSAGTENQPQHF.

V gene TRBV6-5 combines with J gene TRBJ2-3, with D perhaps TRBD1 or TRBD2 (5 bases each). Looked up from germline, CDR1 is MNHEY and CDR2 is SVGAGI. V was trimmed by 5 bases and J by 0 bases, leaving 9 bases between them. This CDR3 spans 14 amino acids. The CDR3 spells CASSKGESTDTQYF. The CDR3, as DNA: TGTGCCAGCAGTAAAGGGGAGAGCACAGATACGCAGTATTTT.

This sequence joins TRBV9 and TRBJ2-1; D ambiguous. This CDR3 has 12 residues. The V gene's germline CDR1 is SGDLS and CDR2 YYNGEE. Trimming cost V 0 bases and J 10 bases, with 8 bases left between them. The CDR3 loop reads CASSVALGEQFF. CDR3 nucleotides: TGTGCCAGCAGCGTAGCATTGGGGGAGCAGTTCTTC. The whole variable domain, remainder taken from reference TRBV9 and TRBJ2-1, is DSGVTQTPKHLITATGQRVTLRCSPRSGDLSVYWYQQSLDQGLQFLIQYYNGEERAKGNILERFSAQQFPDLHSELNLSSLELGDSALYFCASSVALGEQFFGPGTRLTVL.

The J gene is TRBJ2-4, the V gene TRBV19; 10 bases map to TRBD2. V lost 4 bases to trimming and J lost 9 bases; unmatched junction nucleotides: 6. Looked up from germline, CDR1 is LNHDA and CDR2 is SQIVND (reference sequence). The CDR3 contains 14 residues. The chain's CDR3 is CASSNLAGVGIQYF. DNA of the CDR3: TGTGCCAGTAGTAACCTAGCGGGAGTGGGCATTCAGTACTTC. Variable domain in full (rest from reference TRBV19 and TRBJ2-4): DGGITQSPKYLFRKEGQNVTLSCEQNLNHDAMYWYRQDPGQGLRLIYYSQIVNDFQKGDIAEGYSVSREKKESFPLTVTSAQKNPTAFYLCASSNLAGVGIQYFGAGTRLSVL.

The chain is built from TRBV28 and TRBJ2-7; D gene ambiguous. With 8 bases removed from V and 3 bases from J, the gap between germline ends came to 11 bases. CDR1 is MDHEN and CDR2 is SYDVKM in the germline V gene. CDR3 length: 12 amino acids. CDR3 nucleotide sequence: TGTGCCAGCGAAGGCGGCCTCTACGAGCAGTACTTC. This sequence encodes CASEGGLYEQYF.

This clone was detected only a few times. V is TRBV5-1 and J is TRBJ1-2; TRBD1 aligns across 7 bases. Trimming took 5 bases from V and 13 from J; bases not matched to a gene: 17. This CDR3 comprises 14 residues. Per germline, CDR1 SGHRS and CDR2 YFSETQ. The CDR3 here is CASRNDREASTATF. Written as DNA, the CDR3 is TGCGCCAGCAGGAATGACAGGGAAGCTTCCACTGCCACCTTC.

The V gene is TRBV19, the J gene TRBJ2-4, with D perhaps matching TRBD1 or TRBD2 (5 bases each). CDR1 and CDR2 (germline): LNHDA, SQIVND (reference sequence). V lost 5 bases to trimming and J lost 2 bases, with 13 bases between them. CDR3 length equals 15 residues. The CDR3 bases are TGTGCCAGTAGTTCACTCAGGGACCCCAAAAACATTCAGTACTTC. Its translation is CASSSLRDPKNIQYF.

This clone appeared a few times. This chain connects TRBV6-4 to TRBJ1-1; TRBD1 matches 9 bases. The CDR3 runs 13 residues. Germline lookup yields CDR1 MRHNA and CDR2 SNTAGT. The ends lost 5 bases at V and 5 bases at J; junction bases unmatched: 3. The CDR3 DNA reads as TGTGCCAGCAGTCTGGACAGGGGAACTGAAGCTTTCTTT. The encoded protein is CASSLDRGTEAFF.

The chain employs TRBV7-8 and TRBJ1-4, with 9 bases matching TRBD1. Looked up from germline, CDR1 is SGHVS and CDR2 is FQNEAQ. The V and J ends lost 5 bases and 2 bases, in that order; junction bases with no gene match: 6. The CDR3 contains 16 residues. The CDR3: CASSEGQGWTNEKLFF. The CDR3 DNA reads TGTGCCAGCAGCGAGGGACAGGGTTGGACTAATGAAAAACTGTTTTTT.

This clone appeared many times. This chain links TRBV30 with TRBJ1-1; a possible D gene is TRBD1 (6 bases). Germline V gene sequence: CDR1 GTSNPN, CDR2 SVGIG (reference sequence). The length of the CDR3 is 13 residues. V was cut by 3 bases and J by 8 bases, with 16 bases left in between. This CDR3 is CAWSAGDPPEAFF. The CDR3, as DNA: TGTGCCTGGAGCGCAGGGGATCCCCCCGAAGCTTTCTTT.

The chain recombines TRBV5-4 with TRBJ2-2, with 7 bases fitting TRBD2. The CDR3 has 16 amino acids. Per germline, CDR1 SGHNT and CDR2 YYREEE (reference sequence). The J segment lost 6 bases and the V segment lost 1 base, leaving 9 bases of the junction unmatched. For the CDR3, the DNA is TGTGCCAGCAGCTTGACGGGGGGAGGGTTGGCCGGGGAGCTGTTTTTT. It is translated as CASSLTGGGLAGELFF. Supplemented by reference TRBV5-4 and TRBJ2-2, the full variable domain reads ETGVTQSPTHLIKTRGQQVTLRCSSQSGHNTVSWYQQALGQGPQFIFQYYREEENGRGNFPPRFSGLQFPNYSSELNVNALELDDSALYLCASSLTGGGLAGELFFGEGSRLTVL.

The chain employs TRBV16 and TRBJ1-2; D remains ambiguous. The CDR3 has 14 residues. Germline CDR1 is KGHSY and CDR2 is FQNENV. V lost 0 bases and J lost 8, with 13 bases in between. CDR3 amino acids: CASSQSLGTGGYTF. CDR3 DNA sequence: TGTGCCAGCAGCCAATCCCTTGGTACGGGCGGCTACACCTTC.

In its sample, this clone was seen once. This rearrangement joins TRBV28 to TRBJ1-6; D remains ambiguous. The CDR3 contains 11 residues. V dropped 3 bases and J dropped 13 bases, with 7 bases sitting between them. Germline values: CDR1 MDHEN, CDR2 SYDVKM. CDR3 in amino acids: CASSFRLPLHF. The CDR3 nucleotides read TGTGCCAGCAGTTTCAGGCTCCCCCTCCACTTT.

Concerning this clone: Within the sample, other DNA sequences also encode this same CDR3. The V and J genes are TRBV9 and TRBJ2-7; 10 bases match TRBD2. Unmatched junction bases numbered 2, after V lost 0 bases and J lost 2 bases. There are 15 residues in the CDR3. Germline V gene sequence: CDR1 SGDLS, CDR2 YYNGEE. The DNA of the CDR3 is TGTGCCAGCAGCGTAGAACTAGCGGGAACCTACGAGCAGTACTTC. Its translation: CASSVELAGTYEQYF.